This entry describes one TCR beta chain. Its antigen is not yet known. Base qualities are not recorded, but no much larger clone differs from it by a single base. The sample belongs to a study of shared clonotypes between healthy human individuals (dated by TCRdb to the early 2020s). The study in broad terms: Two women and three men aged 18 to 49 years were included in the cohort. For each donor, CD4 naive and CD4 memory were each run on three plates, CD8 naive on two plates, and CD8 memory on one plate. Between about 0.94 and 8.9 billion PBMCs per donor were obtained by leukapheresis. Libraries were prepared and TCR repertoires were sequenced by different laboratories using diverse techniques, in order to increase sequencing depth and limit assay-specific biases. To estimate repertoire size and how much clonotypes are shared between individuals, the study performed deep sequencing of blood TCR repertoires from about five healthy adults. The full study reports these points: The small number of donors limited the genetic and exposure-history diversity represented. Pairwise subsampling led to the expectation that sequencing depth would affect the degree of clonotype sharing among donors. Sampling was restricted to blood, and TCR repertoires in tissue are likely to differ from TCR repertoires in blood. Naive subsets generally had larger estimated clonotype richness than memory subsets did. Sharing across a few donors was observed for 4.5% to 6.5% of naive CD4, 3.5% of naive CD8, over 2% of memory CD4, and roughly 0.43% of memory CD8 clonotypes. Clonotypes shared by all four sorted-subset donors showed higher generation probabilities than non-shared clonotypes. Incomplete sequencing was indicated by rarefaction of sorted-subset datasets, despite the large sequencing depth.

The donors were healthy, HIV-negative adults with no recently reported acute infections or vaccinations. All donors were Caucasian adults living in Nashville, Tennessee, USA. CD4+ T cells were enriched through magnetic negative selection, after which naive cells were positively selected on CD45RA and the remaining negative fraction served as the memory subset. Blood was obtained by leukapheresis, after which PBMCs were separated by Ficoll-Histopaque density gradient centrifugation and cryopreserved in liquid nitrogen vapor phase. Purity and quantity of every magnetically sorted T cell population were checked by analytical flow cytometry. Each sorted fraction had its genomic DNA isolated and then quantified by UV absorbance on a Nanodrop 2000c. Trimming takes 2 bases from V and 5 bases from J, and the germline ends sit 9 bases apart. CDR1 and CDR2 were assigned from the germline V gene as MNHEY and SVGAGI. The CDR3 covers 14 residues, taking in both the cysteine and the phenylalanine. The only DNA kept is the CDR3, 42 bases in frame from the first base.

Using the deep immunoSEQ assay, multiplex PCR amplified TCR CDR3 regions from genomic DNA. For each cell subset, the extracted genomic DNA was distributed evenly across all wells of several immunoSEQ 96-well plates, and each plate served as one replicate. For sorted subsets, each replicate PCR was loaded with 200 to 250 ng genomic DNA, equivalent to some 31,000 T cell genomes. Purified libraries were quantified with a Qubit 3.0 fluorometer, sized on a Bioanalyzer 2100, and re-quantified with the KAPA Library Quantification kit. Every immunoSEQ 96-well plate was sequenced on a dedicated single-read 150-cycle Illumina NextSeq 550 flow cell. In the source study's methods: The immunoSEQ output contained only junctional sequences without quality scores, so filtering could not match that applied to full-length reads. To assign V/J genes and CDR3, sequences were annotated using PyIR, a Python wrapper for IgBLAST v1.9, with IMGT germline references. Any read was removed if the V/J assignment was weak (E-value above 1e-6), the CDR3 was missing, or the read contained stop codons, out-of-frame junctions, or ambiguous translated residues. V3J clonotypes were defined as sequences sharing an identical inferred V gene, J gene, and CDR3 amino acid sequence. Percentage overlap between repertoires was calculated by dividing the number of shared unique clonotypes by the size of the smaller repertoire. Three approaches were used to assess repertoire richness: RTK rarefaction, the Chao1 estimator, and Recon v2.1 estimates of unobserved clonotypes. Generation probabilities for all TCRbeta clonotypes obtained by the gDNA method from several donors were computed using OLGA. TCRdb limited this immuneACCESS table to in-frame rearrangements with V and J called. A share of clones is missing; checked studies link under half to unresolved V genes, and the rest is unexplained. V and J calls plus clone size are reproduced from that table; the DNA served to infer D and trimming. This sample has approximately 2.5 million clones in its table, and 93% of those were observed once. The top ten clones comprise approximately 0.36% of the sample.

The sample was naive CD4+ T cells from PBMCs. The meaning of the sample's cell subset or site label: CD45RA+ positively selected. This sequence originates from a man in his late teens or twenties in good health. Some clones in this sample may be carry-over from other donors' samples. Recombination connected TRBV6-5 to TRBJ2-2; the D call is possibly TRBD1 or TRBD2, each sharing 5 bases. Here the CDR3 is given as CASSYSGQTGELFF. The nucleotide sequence reads TGTGCCAGCAGTTACAGCGGACAAACCGGGGAGCTGTTTTTT.